These 18 T cell receptor beta chains came from one sample sequenced in a study of shared clonotypes between healthy human individuals. The repertoire was sequenced with immunoSEQ multiplex PCR; TCRdb's copy has only in-frame clones and lacks some. The table lists under 600,000 clones, around 97% of them singletons. Sequenced material: naive CD4+ T cells sorted from blood. Subset reported: CD45RA+ positively selected. The receptors here all came from a woman between 25 and 40 years old in good health.

This chain connects TRBV11-2 to TRBJ2-5, with D uncertain. The ends were cut back, 4 bases at V and 7 bases at J, with 16 bases in the middle. Per the germline V gene, CDR1 is SGHAT and CDR2 is FQNNGV. The CDR3 runs 14 residues. CDR3 sequence: CASSSDPSKVTQYF. Written as DNA, the CDR3 is TGTGCCAGCAGCTCGGACCCCTCCAAGGTGACCCAGTACTTC.

V usage is TRBV7-2 and J usage is TRBJ2-7; perhaps TRBD2 as D (6 bases). Germline V gene lookup returns CDR1 SGHTA and CDR2 FQGNSA. The CDR3 length is 15 residues. V was shortened by 4 bases and J by 4 bases, with 17 bases between the two germline ends. The CDR3 coding sequence is TGTGCCAGCAGCTCGACCCCGGGACTGGTGTACGAGCAGTACTTC. Its protein product is CASSSTPGLVYEQYF.

The V gene is TRBV28, the J gene TRBJ2-7, with 8 bases identical to TRBD2. The ends lost 6 bases at V and 2 bases at J; junction bases unmatched: 6. Germline V gene sequence: CDR1 MDHEN, CDR2 SYDVKM. The CDR3 length is 14 residues. The CDR3 is CASRPGGPTYEQYF. The CDR3 region has the DNA TGTGCCAGCAGGCCGGGGGGGCCGACCTACGAGCAGTACTTC.

Comments on this clone: An end of the junction does not agree with germline; a read error may underlie this. This chain joins TRBV7-8 and TRBJ2-7, with no clear D. The CDR3 covers 16 residues. Per the germline V gene, CDR1 is SGHVS and CDR2 is FQNEAQ. The CDR3 sequence is CASSFRVFASSYEQHF. CDR3 DNA sequence: TGTGCCAGCAGCTTTCGGGTTTTTGCCAGCTCCTACGAGCAGCACTTC.

This rearrangement joins TRBV28 to TRBJ1-2; D is uncertain. V was clipped by 5 bases and J by 4 bases, with 8 bases between them. The CDR3 spans 12 residues. CDR1 MDHEN and CDR2 SYDVKM come from the germline V gene. For the CDR3, the DNA is TGTGCCAGCAGTCACTATCCCTATGGCTACACCTTC. It is translated as CASSHYPYGYTF.

The CDR3 nucleotides read TGTGCCAGCAGGAGGGGGGTTTTAGGCGGCTACACCTTC. Protein sequence: CASRRGVLGGYTF. V and J are TRBV6-5 and TRBJ1-2; perhaps TRBD1 as D (6 bases). V was clipped by 6 bases and J by 8 bases, with 16 bases between them. The CDR3 spans 13 residues. Germline CDR1 MNHEY, CDR2 SVGAGI.

This chain uses TRBV28 with TRBJ1-1; D not resolved. The length of the CDR3 is 15 residues. With 1 base removed from V and 4 bases from J, the gap between germline ends came to 13 bases. Germline assignment: CDR1 MDHEN and CDR2 SYDVKM. CDR3 residues: CASSLLLVRSTEAFF. CDR3 bases: TGTGCCAGCAGTTTATTGCTAGTTCGGAGCACTGAAGCTTTCTTT.

The chain recombines TRBV28 with TRBJ1-2; 8 nucleotides agree with TRBD1. Per the germline V gene, CDR1 is MDHEN and CDR2 is SYDVKM. After removal of 8 bases from V and 3 bases from J, the junction contained 2 bases not matched to a gene. This CDR3 is 12 amino acids long. The CDR3: CASGGQDYGYTF. The CDR3, as DNA: TGTGCCAGCGGGGGACAGGACTATGGCTACACCTTC.

The chain carries TRBV2 and TRBJ2-5; D unresolved. This CDR3 comprises 14 residues. Germline lookup yields CDR1 SNHLY and CDR2 FYNNEI. V was clipped by 1 base and J by 5 bases, with 11 bases between them. This chain's CDR3 is CASSEGLGWETQYF. The CDR3 coding sequence is TGTGCCAGCAGTGAAGGGTTGGGCTGGGAGACCCAGTACTTC.

Only one count was recorded for this clone. V is TRBV25-1 and J is TRBJ1-1; D unclear. Germline V gene lookup returns CDR1 MGHDK and CDR2 SYGVNS. V lost 1 base, J lost 1 base, and 13 bases lay in between. This CDR3 has 16 amino acids. The CDR3, as DNA: TGTGCCAGCAGTGAATCTATACCCGGACGGAACACTGAAGCTTTCTTT. Translation: CASSESIPGRNTEAFF.

The V gene is TRBV5-1, the J gene TRBJ2-3, with 9 bases identical to TRBD1. The CDR3 length is 18 residues. In germline, CDR1 is SGHRS, CDR2 YFSETQ. V shed 3 bases, J shed 4 bases, and the junction held 15 bases outside the gene matches. CDR3 sequence: CASSSRLTGGFRPDTQYF. DNA of the CDR3: TGCGCCAGCAGCTCTAGACTCACAGGGGGCTTTCGTCCAGATACGCAGTATTTT.

The V gene is TRBV9, the J gene TRBJ2-1; 7 nucleotides align to TRBD1. This CDR3 spans 14 amino acids. After removal of 2 bases from V and 9 bases from J, the junction contained 8 bases not matched to a gene. Germline V gene lookup returns CDR1 SGDLS and CDR2 YYNGEE. The CDR3 loop is CASSVQPRGSEQFF. CDR3 DNA sequence: TGTGCCAGCAGCGTCCAGCCCAGGGGGAGTGAGCAGTTCTTC.

CDR3 bases: TGCGCCAGCAGCCAACAACTAGCGGGAGATAGAGAGCAGTACTTC. It specifies CASSQQLAGDREQYF. V usage is TRBV5-1 and J usage is TRBJ2-7; the match to TRBD2 covers 11 bases. Germline lookup yields CDR1 SGHRS and CDR2 YFSETQ. Unmatched junction bases numbered 10, after V lost 4 bases and J lost 7 bases. The CDR3 has 15 amino acids. Full variable domain (rest looked up from reference TRBV5-1 and TRBJ2-7): KAGVTQTPRYLIKTRGQQVTLSCSPISGHRSVSWYQQTPGQGLQFLFEYFSETQRNKGNFPGRFSGRQFSNSRSEMNVSTLELGDSALYLCASSQQLAGDREQYFGPGTRLTVT.

The chain employs TRBV2 and TRBJ2-4; the D gene is possibly TRBD2 (5 bases). Germline values: CDR1 SNHLY, CDR2 FYNNEI. Trimming removed 5 bases at V and 7 bases at J, with 9 bases between. The CDR3 has 12 amino acids. CDR3 loop: CASSYRENIQYF. In DNA, the CDR3 is TGTGCCAGCAGTTATAGGGAGAACATTCAGTACTTC.

The chain couples TRBV28 to TRBJ2-7, with D possibly matching TRBD1 (6 bases). Germline V gene lookup returns CDR1 MDHEN and CDR2 SYDVKM. This CDR3 region has 14 residues. The ends were cut back, 7 bases at V and 2 bases at J, with 15 bases in the middle. CDR3 region: CASMGATTAYEQYF. The CDR3 bases are TGTGCCAGCATGGGGGCGACTACGGCCTACGAGCAGTACTTC. Complete variable domain (other parts from reference TRBV28 and TRBJ2-7): DVKVTQSSRYLVKRTGEKVFLECVQDMDHENMFWYRQDPGLGLRLIYFSYDVKMKEKGDIPEGYSVSREKKERFSLILESASTNQTSMYLCASMGATTAYEQYFGPGTRLTVT.

CDR3 protein: CATSRGTSGRTDTQYF. CDR3 bases: TGTGCCACCAGCAGGGGGACTAGCGGTCGCACAGATACGCAGTATTTT. The V and J genes are TRBV15 and TRBJ2-3; 11 positions agree with TRBD2. This CDR3 comprises 16 residues. Unmatched junction bases numbered 3, after V lost 3 bases and J lost 1 base. Looked up from germline, CDR1 is LNHNV and CDR2 is YYDKDF (reference sequence).

The chain employs TRBV5-1 and TRBJ2-7; 10 bases fit TRBD1. The CDR3 spans 13 residues. J gave up 4 bases and V 4 bases, and 2 bases lay outside the gene matches. The germline V gene has CDR1 SGHRS and CDR2 YFSETQ. CDR3 in amino acids: CASSAGQGYEQYF. CDR3 in DNA: TGCGCCAGCAGCGCGGGACAGGGGTACGAGCAGTACTTC.

The gene calls are TRBV5-4 and TRBJ2-7; possibly TRBD1 for D (6 bases). CDR1 and CDR2 (germline): SGHNT, YYREEE (reference sequence). Trimming shortened V by 4 bases and J by 7 bases, and 18 bases separated the two germline ends. The CDR3 has 14 amino acids. CDR3 loop: CASSPYLAGAEQYF. CDR3 sequence (DNA): TGTGCCAGCAGCCCATATCTCGCAGGGGCTGAGCAGTACTTC.